These T cell receptor beta chains were read from a single sample in a study of T cell repertoires in cytomegalovirus infection. One entry per CDR3 protein results from TCRdb running MiXCR on the reads. The sample carries approximately 81,000 distinct CDR3 sequences, about 24% recorded once. These receptors' antigens are unknown. The material sequenced was CD8+ T cells from cultured PBMCs, taken from culture after CMV antigen stimulation. All receptors derive from a human donor in good health (CMV status not recorded). Some clones in this sample may be carry-over from other donors' samples. CDR3s include the opening cysteine and the closing phenylalanine or tryptophan. The order of the fields is J gene, D gene, V gene, clone size, CDR3 protein, CDR3 DNA. A D gene is named only where the DNA matches it firmly. For some rows the clone size is stated as once, few or many, or as a class when expanded; others skip it.

j_gene: TRBJ1-1
d_gene: NA
v_gene: TRBV7-6
abundance: few
CDR3aa: CASSFGGPDGSNTEAFF
CDR3nt: TGTGCCAGCAGCTTTGGTGGTCCGGACGGTTCAAACACTGAAGCTTTCTTT

j_gene: TRBJ1-4
d_gene: NA
v_gene: TRBV7-9
abundance: many
CDR3aa: CASSSTGGNEKLFF
CDR3nt: TGTGCCAGCAGCTCGACGGGTGGTAATGAAAAACTGTTTTTT

j_gene: TRBJ1-4
d_gene: NA
v_gene: TRBV4-1
abundance: many
CDR3aa: CASSQVRKQNEKLFF
CDR3nt: TGCGCCAGCAGCCAAGTAAGAAAGCAAAATGAAAAACTGTTTTTT

j_gene: TRBJ2-7
d_gene: NA
v_gene: TRBV7-9
abundance: few
CDR3aa: CASSLAPAPDYEQYF
CDR3nt: TGTGCCAGCAGCTTAGCCCCCGCACCCGACTACGAGCAGTACTTC

j_gene: TRBJ2-7
d_gene: NA
v_gene: TRBV7-6
abundance: many
CDR3aa: CASSEVRQEEQYF
CDR3nt: TGTGCCAGCAGCGAAGTCAGGCAGGAAGAGCAGTACTTC

j_gene: TRBJ1-2
d_gene: NA
v_gene: TRBV11-2
abundance: many
CDR3aa: CASSLGRSLGRSGGYTF
CDR3nt: TGTGCCAGCAGCTTAGGACGCAGCCTAGGCCGCTCAGGTGGCTACACCTTC

j_gene: TRBJ2-7
d_gene: NA
v_gene: TRBV18
abundance: NA
CDR3aa: CASSPGSRGIYEQYF
CDR3nt: TGTGCCAGCTCACCGGGGAGTCGCGGGATCTACGAGCAGTACTTC

j_gene: TRBJ1-6
d_gene: NA
v_gene: TRBV5-6
abundance: NA
CDR3aa: CASSLPGLPSPLHF
CDR3nt: TGTGCCAGCAGCTTGCCGGGGTTACCATCACCCCTCCACTTT

j_gene: TRBJ1-6
d_gene: TRBD1
v_gene: TRBV19
abundance: NA
CDR3aa: CASSMLVGQGNSPLHF
CDR3nt: TGTGCCAGTAGTATGCTTGTGGGACAGGGAAATTCACCCCTCCACTTT

j_gene: TRBJ1-6
d_gene: TRBD1
v_gene: TRBV28
abundance: many
CDR3aa: CASRGRTGHNSPLHF
CDR3nt: TGTGCCAGCAGAGGTCGGACAGGCCATAATTCACCCCTCCACTTT

j_gene: TRBJ1-6
d_gene: TRBD1
v_gene: TRBV7-8
abundance: many
CDR3aa: CASSPGDRRVDKADSPLHF
CDR3nt: TGTGCCAGCAGCCCCGGGGACAGGAGGGTTGATAAAGCTGATTCACCCCTCCACTTT

j_gene: TRBJ1-2
d_gene: TRBD1
v_gene: TRBV10-2
abundance: NA
CDR3aa: CASSINPGGYGYTF
CDR3nt: TGCGCCAGCAGTATCAATCCAGGGGGCTATGGCTACACCTTC

j_gene: TRBJ2-1
d_gene: TRBD2
v_gene: TRBV5-1
abundance: many
CDR3aa: CASTNEGSGYNEQFF
CDR3nt: TGCGCCAGCACTAACGAGGGTAGCGGGTACAATGAGCAGTTCTTC

j_gene: TRBJ2-1
d_gene: TRBD1
v_gene: TRBV6-2/TRBV6-3
abundance: few
CDR3aa: CASSLKGQGTYNEQFF
CDR3nt: TGTGCCAGCAGTTTGAAGGGACAGGGGACCTACAATGAGCAGTTCTTC

j_gene: TRBJ1-1
d_gene: TRBD1
v_gene: TRBV7-2
abundance: many
CDR3aa: CASSMGQGTEAFF
CDR3nt: TGTGCCAGCAGCATGGGACAGGGCACTGAAGCTTTCTTT

j_gene: TRBJ2-1
d_gene: TRBD2
v_gene: TRBV27
abundance: few
CDR3aa: CASSPGLAYNEQFF
CDR3nt: TGTGCCAGCAGCCCGGGACTAGCTTACAATGAGCAGTTCTTC

j_gene: TRBJ2-5
d_gene: NA
v_gene: TRBV5-1
abundance: few
CDR3aa: CASSFSSSGETQYF
CDR3nt: TGCGCCAGCAGCTTTTCCTCGTCGGGGGAGACCCAGTACTTC

j_gene: TRBJ2-3
d_gene: TRBD2
v_gene: TRBV28
abundance: few
CDR3aa: CASSDWRGGQDTQYF
CDR3nt: TGTGCCAGCAGTGACTGGCGGGGGGGCCAAGATACGCAGTATTTT

j_gene: TRBJ1-5
d_gene: NA
v_gene: TRBV7-2
abundance: many
CDR3aa: CASSLGRVGSNQPQHF
CDR3nt: TGTGCCAGCAGCTTAGGTAGGGTAGGGAGCAATCAGCCCCAGCATTTT

j_gene: TRBJ1-1
d_gene: NA
v_gene: TRBV11-2
abundance: few
CDR3aa: CASSLGAAVNTEAFF
CDR3nt: TGTGCCAGCAGCTTAGGGGCGGCAGTGAACACTGAAGCTTTCTTT

j_gene: TRBJ2-7
d_gene: TRBD2
v_gene: TRBV12-3/TRBV12-4
abundance: NA
CDR3aa: CASSFGLANSYEQYF
CDR3nt: TGTGCCAGCAGTTTTGGACTAGCGAACTCCTACGAGCAGTACTTC

j_gene: TRBJ2-3
d_gene: NA
v_gene: TRBV14
abundance: few
CDR3aa: CASSPPGIPVGPGYTQYF
CDR3nt: TGTGCCAGCAGCCCCCCGGGGATTCCGGTAGGACCAGGGTATACGCAGTATTTT

j_gene: TRBJ2-3
d_gene: NA
v_gene: TRBV12-3/TRBV12-4
abundance: few
CDR3aa: CASSLAQPGTDTQYF
CDR3nt: TGTGCCAGCAGTTTAGCGCAGCCGGGGACAGATACGCAGTATTTT

j_gene: TRBJ1-1
d_gene: NA
v_gene: TRBV7-9
abundance: few
CDR3aa: CASSSLGGGTEAFF
CDR3nt: TGTGCCAGCAGCTCCTTAGGGGGGGGTACTGAAGCTTTCTTT

j_gene: TRBJ2-2
d_gene: TRBD1
v_gene: TRBV7-8
abundance: many
CDR3aa: CASSLGTANTGELFF
CDR3nt: TGTGCCAGCAGCTTGGGGACAGCGAACACCGGGGAGCTGTTTTTT

j_gene: TRBJ2-3
d_gene: NA
v_gene: TRBV11-3
abundance: NA
CDR3aa: CASSRPGLGDTQYF
CDR3nt: TGTGCCAGCAGCCGCCCGGGACTTGGTGATACGCAGTATTTT

j_gene: TRBJ1-1
d_gene: NA
v_gene: TRBV20-1
abundance: NA
CDR3aa: CLWTANTEAFF
CDR3nt: TGCCTTTGGACAGCAAACACTGAAGCTTTCTTT

j_gene: TRBJ2-7
d_gene: NA
v_gene: TRBV5-5
abundance: NA
CDR3aa: CASSLGWQSSYEQYF
CDR3nt: TGTGCCAGCAGCTTAGGGTGGCAGAGCTCCTACGAGCAGTACTTC

j_gene: TRBJ2-3
d_gene: TRBD2
v_gene: TRBV7-3
abundance: few
CDR3aa: CASSLGLAGAGDTQYF
CDR3nt: TGTGCCAGCAGCTTAGGACTAGCGGGGGCGGGGGATACGCAGTATTTT

j_gene: TRBJ2-3
d_gene: NA
v_gene: TRBV7-6
abundance: many
CDR3aa: CASSLARGGGSTDTQYF
CDR3nt: TGTGCCAGCAGCTTAGCGAGGGGGGGTGGAAGCACAGATACGCAGTATTTT

j_gene: TRBJ1-5
d_gene: NA
v_gene: TRBV4-3
abundance: once
CDR3aa: CASSEAGKQPQHF
CDR3nt: TGCGCCAGCAGCGAGGCAGGGAAACAGCCCCAGCATTTT

j_gene: TRBJ1-1
d_gene: TRBD1
v_gene: TRBV19
abundance: NA
CDR3aa: CASSIAGGGSSEAFF
CDR3nt: TGTGCCAGTAGTATAGCCGGAGGGGGCAGTTCTGAAGCTTTCTTT

j_gene: TRBJ2-3
d_gene: NA
v_gene: TRBV20-1
abundance: NA
CDR3aa: CSAIEENAGADTQYF
CDR3nt: TGCAGTGCTATCGAAGAAAACGCCGGCGCAGATACGCAGTATTTT

j_gene: TRBJ2-5
d_gene: TRBD1
v_gene: TRBV7-2
abundance: many
CDR3aa: CASSLGTGGQETQYF
CDR3nt: TGTGCCAGCAGCCTGGGGACAGGGGGCCAAGAGACCCAGTACTTC

j_gene: TRBJ1-2
d_gene: NA
v_gene: TRBV20-1
abundance: NA
CDR3aa: CSARVDPLGFYGYTF
CDR3nt: TGCAGTGCTAGGGTGGACCCTCTAGGATTTTATGGCTACACCTTC

j_gene: TRBJ2-1
d_gene: TRBD2
v_gene: TRBV4-1
abundance: few
CDR3aa: CASSETSGGEGDEQFF
CDR3nt: TGCGCCAGCAGCGAAACTAGCGGGGGGGAGGGGGATGAGCAGTTCTTC

j_gene: TRBJ1-3
d_gene: NA
v_gene: TRBV5-4
abundance: NA
CDR3aa: CASSLGAGSGNTIYF
CDR3nt: TGTGCCAGCAGCTTGGGAGCAGGCTCTGGAAACACCATATATTTT

j_gene: TRBJ1-1
d_gene: TRBD1
v_gene: TRBV27
abundance: few
CDR3aa: CASSFGTGGREAFF
CDR3nt: TGTGCCAGCAGTTTTGGTACAGGGGGCCGAGAAGCTTTCTTT

j_gene: TRBJ2-1
d_gene: NA
v_gene: TRBV7-9
abundance: few
CDR3aa: CASSLAPAGYAEQFF
CDR3nt: TGTGCCAGCAGCTTAGCCCCGGCGGGATACGCTGAGCAGTTCTTC

j_gene: TRBJ2-5
d_gene: TRBD1
v_gene: TRBV5-1
abundance: NA
CDR3aa: CASSLVRVSGGTQETQYF
CDR3nt: TGCGCCAGCAGCTTGGTGAGGGTGTCAGGGGGCACTCAAGAGACCCAGTACTTC

j_gene: TRBJ2-3
d_gene: NA
v_gene: TRBV5-1
abundance: NA
CDR3aa: CASSLDVFQGTDTQYF
CDR3nt: TGCGCCAGCAGCTTGGATGTCTTCCAGGGCACAGATACGCAGTATTTT

j_gene: TRBJ2-3
d_gene: NA
v_gene: TRBV12-3/TRBV12-4
abundance: many
CDR3aa: CASSLSGNADTQYF
CDR3nt: TGTGCCAGCAGTTTATCGGGGAATGCAGATACGCAGTATTTT

j_gene: TRBJ2-3
d_gene: TRBD2
v_gene: TRBV10-1
abundance: NA
CDR3aa: CASSELSSGRDTQYF
CDR3nt: TGCGCCAGCAGTGAGTTGAGTAGCGGGAGGGATACGCAGTATTTT

j_gene: TRBJ1-3
d_gene: TRBD1
v_gene: TRBV20-1
abundance: few
CDR3aa: CSARDSGNTIYF
CDR3nt: TGCAGTGCAAGGGACAGTGGAAACACCATATATTTT

j_gene: TRBJ2-5
d_gene: TRBD2
v_gene: TRBV28
abundance: few
CDR3aa: CASSLRTTTRGGTQYF
CDR3nt: TGTGCCAGCAGTTTACGGACTACCACCCGCGGGGGGACCCAGTACTTC

j_gene: TRBJ2-4
d_gene: NA
v_gene: TRBV20-1
abundance: NA
CDR3aa: CSAREVAKNIQYF
CDR3nt: TGCAGTGCTAGGGAGGTAGCCAAAAACATTCAGTACTTC

j_gene: TRBJ1-5
d_gene: NA
v_gene: TRBV11-2
abundance: NA
CDR3aa: CASSLGGTQPQHF
CDR3nt: TGTGCCAGCAGCTTAGGCGGAACACAGCCCCAGCATTTT